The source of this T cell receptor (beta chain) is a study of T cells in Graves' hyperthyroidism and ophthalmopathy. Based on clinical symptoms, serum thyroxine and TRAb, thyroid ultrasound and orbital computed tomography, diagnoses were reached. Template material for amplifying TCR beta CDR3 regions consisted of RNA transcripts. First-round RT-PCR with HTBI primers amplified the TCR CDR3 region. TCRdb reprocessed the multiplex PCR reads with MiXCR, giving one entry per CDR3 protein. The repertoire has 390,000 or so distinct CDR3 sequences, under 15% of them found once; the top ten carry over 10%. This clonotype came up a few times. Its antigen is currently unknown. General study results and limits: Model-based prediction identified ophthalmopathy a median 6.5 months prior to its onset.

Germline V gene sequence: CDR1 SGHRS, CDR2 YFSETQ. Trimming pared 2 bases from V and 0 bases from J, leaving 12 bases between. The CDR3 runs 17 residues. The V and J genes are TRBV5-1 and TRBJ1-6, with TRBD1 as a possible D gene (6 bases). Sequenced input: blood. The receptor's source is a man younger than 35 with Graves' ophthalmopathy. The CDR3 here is CASSFWAGDSYNSPLHF. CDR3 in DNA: TGCGCCAGCAGCTTTTGGGCAGGGGACTCCTATAATTCACCCCTCCACTTT.